One TCR beta chain is described in this entry. The sample comes from a study of blood T cell repertoires in COVID-19. Study-level information: There were acute and convalescent COVID-19 samples, and they came from the United States, Italy and Spain.

Using immunoSEQ multiplex PCR, the repertoire was profiled, and TCRdb retains in-frame clones only, with some absent. The table has around 150,000 clones, 87% seen once. Trimming removed 5 bases from V and 3 bases from J, with 10 bases in between. CDR1 is KGHSH, CDR2 LQKENI, per germline. The CDR3 is made up of 14 amino acids. The rearrangement links TRBV18 to TRBJ2-2, with a tentative D call TRBD1 (6 bases). This TCR was sampled from a human donor in a cohort sampled during active COVID-19. Source material: peripheral blood. The CDR3 here is CASSRPGDTGELFF. CDR3 bases: TGTGCCAGCTCAAGGCCAGGGGACACCGGGGAGCTGTTTTTT.